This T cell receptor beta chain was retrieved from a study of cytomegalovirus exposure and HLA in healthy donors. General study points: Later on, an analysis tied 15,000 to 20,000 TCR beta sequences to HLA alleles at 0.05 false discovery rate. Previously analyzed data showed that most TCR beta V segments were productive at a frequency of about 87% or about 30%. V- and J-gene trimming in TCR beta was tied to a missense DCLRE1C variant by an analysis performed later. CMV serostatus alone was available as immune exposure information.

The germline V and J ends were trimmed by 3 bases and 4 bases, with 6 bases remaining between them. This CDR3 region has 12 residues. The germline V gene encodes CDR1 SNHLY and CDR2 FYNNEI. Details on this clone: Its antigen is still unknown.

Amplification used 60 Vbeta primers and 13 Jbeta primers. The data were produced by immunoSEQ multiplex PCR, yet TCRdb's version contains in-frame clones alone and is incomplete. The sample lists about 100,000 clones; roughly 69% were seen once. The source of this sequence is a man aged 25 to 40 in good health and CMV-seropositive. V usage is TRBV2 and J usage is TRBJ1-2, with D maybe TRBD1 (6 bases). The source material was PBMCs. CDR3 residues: CASSEDSYGYTF. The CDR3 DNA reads TGTGCCAGCAGTGAGGACAGCTATGGCTACACCTTC. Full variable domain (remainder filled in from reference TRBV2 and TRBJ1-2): EPEVTQTPSHQVTQMGQEVILRCVPISNHLYFYWYRQILGQKVEFLVSFYNNEISEKSEIFDDQFSVERPDGSNFTLKIRSTKLEDSAMYFCASSEDSYGYTFGSGTRLTVV.